These T cell receptor beta chains were read from a single sample in a study of CD8+ T cells in alopecia areata. Using immunoSEQ multiplex PCR, the repertoire was profiled, and TCRdb retains in-frame clones only, with some absent. The table has about 150,000 clones, 62% seen once. Sequencing was done on a sample of CD8+ T cells sorted from blood. The receptors come from a human donor in good health. The CDR3 runs from the conserved cysteine through the conserved F or W. Each record gives: V gene, D gene, clone size, J gene, CDR3 DNA, CDR3 protein. D genes are given only for firm matches. The size entry is marked missing in some rows and otherwise reads once, few, many or a size class.

TRBV28,.,.,TRBJ2-7,TGTGCCAGCAGTTTAGCAGGGGAGTCCTACGAGCAGTACTTC,CASSLAGESYEQYF
TRBV29-1,.,few,TRBJ2-1,TGCAGCGTGGCCGTAGGAGGGCGTTCCTACAATGAGCAGTTCTTC,CSVAVGGRSYNEQFF
TRBV5-4,TRBD1,.,TRBJ1-1,TGTGCCAGAAGGGGGGACACAGGGGTGAACACTGAAGCTTTCTTT,CARRGDTGVNTEAFF
TRBV29-1,.,.,TRBJ2-7,TGCAGCGTTGAATGGCAGGGTAGCTACGAGCAGTACTTC,CSVEWQGSYEQYF
TRBV27,.,.,TRBJ2-7,TGTGCCAGCAGTTTAGGCCGAGCTGGGGGACAGTACTTC,CASSLGRAGGQYF
TRBV6-1,.,few,TRBJ1-1,TGTGCCAGCGGAAACAGGGCTGCTGAAGCTTTCTTT,CASGNRAAEAFF
TRBV29-1,.,.,TRBJ2-2,TGCAGCGGCTCAGGGGCCGGGGAGCTGTTTTTT,CSGSGAGELFF
TRBV29-1,TRBD1,.,TRBJ2-1,TGCAGCGTTGATGGTATAGGGGGCCTGAGCTCCTACAATGAGCAGTTCTTC,CSVDGIGGLSSYNEQFF
TRBV20-1,TRBD2,few,TRBJ2-7,TGCAGTGCTAGAAAAACTAGCGGGAAGTACTTC,CSARKTSGKYF
TRBV7-2,.,few,TRBJ2-4,TGTGCCAGCAGCTTAGTTAGCTCCCAAAACATTCAGTACTTC,CASSLVSSQNIQYF
TRBV9,TRBD2,.,TRBJ2-7,TGTGCCAGCAACCCTAGCGGGAGCTACGAGCAGTACTTC,CASNPSGSYEQYF
TRBV30,.,.,TRBJ1-1,TGTGCCTGGAGAGTCAACACTGAAGCTTTCTTT,CAWRVNTEAFF
TRBV5-1,.,.,TRBJ2-7,TGCGCCAGCAGTCTCGACCCCACCTACGAGCAGTACTTC,CASSLDPTYEQYF
TRBV7-9,TRBD2,.,TRBJ2-6,TGTGCCAGCAGCCAAGATAGCGGGAGTGGGGCCAACGTCCTGACTTTC,CASSQDSGSGANVLTF
TRBV27,.,.,TRBJ1-1,TGTGCCAGCAGTTTGGGTCTTGATGCTGAAGCTTTCTTT,CASSLGLDAEAFF
TRBV5-6,.,.,TRBJ2-7,TGTGCCAGCAGCTTGACGTACTCCTACGAGCAGTACTTC,CASSLTYSYEQYF
TRBV29-1,.,few,TRBJ2-7,TGCAGCGTTGAAGAAGTGGAGCGGAGACCTTACGAGCAGTACTTC,CSVEEVERRPYEQYF
TRBV27,TRBD2,.,TRBJ2-3,TGTGCCAGCATGGGGGGTCTAGCGGGACCGGGCCCCTACACAGATACGCAGTATTTT,CASMGGLAGPGPYTDTQYF
TRBV9,.,.,TRBJ1-2,TGTGCCAGCAGCCCTGCCGGGCTTAACTATGGCTACACCTTC,CASSPAGLNYGYTF
TRBV11-2,.,.,TRBJ2-5,TGTGCCAGCAGCCCGTCACTAGCCCGGGCTGGAGAGACCCAGTACTTC,CASSPSLARAGETQYF
TRBV2,.,once,TRBJ2-3,TGTGCCAGCGGACCGGACGCGCAGTATTTT,CASGPDAQYF
TRBV6-1,TRBD2,.,TRBJ2-3,TGTGCCAGCAGTGAGCCGGGACTAGGTTTAGCAGATACGCAGTATTTT,CASSEPGLGLADTQYF
TRBV29-1,.,.,TRBJ1-2,TGCAGCGTTGAAGATCCGGTCAGGGACTATGGCTACACCTTC,CSVEDPVRDYGYTF
TRBV5-6,.,.,TRBJ2-7,TGTGCCAGCAGCGCGACCGGCGGGCCCTACGAGCAGTACTTC,CASSATGGPYEQYF
TRBV2,.,.,TRBJ1-1,TGTGCCAGCTACGGTGGGCAGGGCCCGAACACTGAAGCTTTCTTT,CASYGGQGPNTEAFF
TRBV2,.,.,TRBJ1-5,TGTGCCAGCGCCGAGAGCTATAGCAATCAGCCCCAGCATTTT,CASAESYSNQPQHF
TRBV5-1,.,few,TRBJ2-6,TGCGCCAGCAGCTTGAGCTCTGGGGCCAACGTCCTGACTTTC,CASSLSSGANVLTF
TRBV7-9,TRBD1,few,TRBJ2-7,TGTGCCAGCAGCTTTTCGGGACAGGGCGACGAGCAGTACTTC,CASSFSGQGDEQYF
TRBV6-5,TRBD2,.,TRBJ2-7,TGTGCCAGCAGTTACATCAGCGGGGCGGCTAACGAGCAGTACTTC,CASSYISGAANEQYF
TRBV20-1,.,.,TRBJ2-7,TGCAGTGCTCGGCGGGGCTACGAGCAGTACTTC,CSARRGYEQYF
TRBV28,TRBD1,once,TRBJ2-7,TGTGCCAGCTCCAGCCCCGGGACAGGGGCCTACGAGCAGTACTTC,CASSSPGTGAYEQYF
TRBV7-9,.,few,TRBJ2-5,TGTGCCAGCAGCTCCCCCAGATTAGCGCCGACCACGCAAGAGACCCAGTACTTC,CASSSPRLAPTTQETQYF
TRBV29-1,TRBD1,.,TRBJ1-4,TGCAGCGTCCCGTGGGTACTTCCGGGACAGGGGGGTGAAAAACTGTTTTTT,CSVPWVLPGQGGEKLFF
TRBV6-5,.,few,TRBJ2-2,TGTGCCAGCGGACCTCAGGGGGGGACCGGGGAGCTGTTTTTT,CASGPQGGTGELFF
TRBV6-1,.,.,TRBJ2-1,TGTGCCAGCAGTGTAGGGGGAGCCTACAATGAGCGGTTCTTC,CASSVGGAYNERFF
TRBV28,.,few,TRBJ2-3,TGTGCCAGCAGCCCCCTCGGCTCAGATACGCAGTATTTT,CASSPLGSDTQYF
TRBV19,.,.,TRBJ2-7,TGTGCCAGTAGTCCAGGGGAGTCCTACGAGCAGTACTTC,CASSPGESYEQYF
TRBV30,.,.,TRBJ2-1,TGTGCCTGGAGTAGCCTCCTTGTTAACTACAATGAGCAGTTCTTC,CAWSSLLVNYNEQFF
TRBV7-2,TRBD2,many,TRBJ2-1,TGTGCCAGCAGCTTAGACCCTAGCGGGAGGAATGAGCAGTTCTTC,CASSLDPSGRNEQFF
TRBV29-1,.,.,TRBJ2-1,TGCAGCGGCGTCCACAATGAGCAGTTCTTC,CSGVHNEQFF
TRBV19,.,.,TRBJ1-1,TGTGCCAGTAGTATCCCAGGGAACACTGAAGCTTTCTTT,CASSIPGNTEAFF
TRBV25-1,TRBD1,few,TRBJ1-1,TGTGCCAGCGACACAGGGGGGGACACTGAAGCTTTCTTT,CASDTGGDTEAFF
TRBV29-1,.,.,TRBJ1-1,TGCAGCGTTGTGGCAGGGATGAACACTGAAGCTTTCTTT,CSVVAGMNTEAFF
TRBV15,.,.,TRBJ2-5,TGTGCCACCAGCAGGGGATCGGGGGAGACCCAGTACTTC,CATSRGSGETQYF
TRBV9,TRBD2,.,TRBJ2-2,TGTGCCACCTCCGGGACTAGCGGGAGTTCCGGGGAGCTGTTTTTT,CATSGTSGSSGELFF
TRBV4-1,.,.,TRBJ2-1,TGCGCCAGCAGCCAAGTCTTCCCAAGCAACAATGAGCAGTTCTTC,CASSQVFPSNNEQFF
TRBV6-5,.,.,TRBJ2-7,TGTGCCAGCAGTCAATCGTACGCAGGGCCCTACGAGCAGTACTTC,CASSQSYAGPYEQYF
TRBV10-2,.,few,TRBJ2-7,TGCGCCAGCAGTGAGACAGGGATCAACGAGCAGTACTTC,CASSETGINEQYF